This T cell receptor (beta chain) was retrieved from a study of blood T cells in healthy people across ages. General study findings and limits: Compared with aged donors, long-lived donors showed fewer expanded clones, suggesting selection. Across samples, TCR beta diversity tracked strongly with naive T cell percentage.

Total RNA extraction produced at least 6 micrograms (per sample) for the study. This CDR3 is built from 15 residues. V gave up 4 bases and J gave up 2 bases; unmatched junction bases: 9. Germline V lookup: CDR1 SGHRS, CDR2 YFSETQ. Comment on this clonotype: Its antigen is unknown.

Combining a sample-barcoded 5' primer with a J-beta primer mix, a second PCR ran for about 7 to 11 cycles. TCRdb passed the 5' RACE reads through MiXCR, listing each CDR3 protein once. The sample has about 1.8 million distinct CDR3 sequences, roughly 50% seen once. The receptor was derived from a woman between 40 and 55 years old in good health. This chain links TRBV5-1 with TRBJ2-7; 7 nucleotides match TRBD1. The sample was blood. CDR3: CASSAGYGTAYEQYF. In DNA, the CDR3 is TGCGCCAGCAGCGCAGGTTACGGGACAGCCTACGAGCAGTACTTC.